This is a list of T cell receptor beta chains from one sample in a study of cytomegalovirus exposure and HLA in healthy donors. Repertoires were generated with immunoSEQ multiplex PCR, while TCRdb's copy carries only in-frame clones and drops some. The data contain about 140,000 clones, roughly 79% of them singletons. The sequenced material came from PBMCs. The receptor source for this set is a male donor in good health and CMV-seronegative. CDR3s include the opening cysteine and the closing phenylalanine or tryptophan. Fields, in order: D gene, J gene, V gene, clone size, CDR3 DNA, CDR3 protein. D genes are given only for firm matches. Rows may omit the clone size; those that give it use once, few, many or a size class.

D: TRBD2
J: TRBJ2-1
V: TRBV10-1
size: -
DNA: TGCGCCAGCAGTGGTGGACTAGGGTCCTCCTACAATGAGCAGTTCTTC
CDR3: CASSGGLGSSYNEQFF

D: -
J: TRBJ1-1
V: TRBV7-8
size: -
DNA: TGTGCCAGCAGCCAGAGGGCCTTTAACACTGAAGCTTTCTTT
CDR3: CASSQRAFNTEAFF

D: -
J: TRBJ1-1
V: TRBV27
size: -
DNA: TGTGCCAGCAGCCCAAGGACAGCCCTAGGCACTGAAGCTTTCTTT
CDR3: CASSPRTALGTEAFF

D: -
J: TRBJ1-5
V: TRBV6-1
size: -
DNA: TGTGCCAGCAGTCACAACAGGGAAACTAATCAGCCCCAGCATTTT
CDR3: CASSHNRETNQPQHF

D: TRBD1
J: TRBJ2-7
V: TRBV18
size: -
DNA: TGTGCCAGCTCACCACAGGACAGGATCTACGAGCAGTACTTC
CDR3: CASSPQDRIYEQYF

D: -
J: TRBJ1-2
V: TRBV6-5
size: -
DNA: TGTGCCAGCAGTTTGAACACCAATTACTATGGCTACACCTTC
CDR3: CASSLNTNYYGYTF

D: -
J: TRBJ2-3
V: TRBV25-1
size: -
DNA: TGTGCCAGCATAGACAGGACGCAAGGAGATACGCAGTATTTT
CDR3: CASIDRTQGDTQYF

D: -
J: TRBJ2-1
V: TRBV11-3
size: -
DNA: TGTGCCAGCAGCTTAGCCCCAAATGAGCAGTTCTTC
CDR3: CASSLAPNEQFF

D: -
J: TRBJ2-1
V: TRBV7-3
size: once
DNA: TGTGCCAGCAGCTTATCTGGGGGGTACAATGAGCAGTTCTTC
CDR3: CASSLSGGYNEQFF

D: TRBD1
J: TRBJ1-1
V: TRBV25-1
size: -
DNA: TGTGCCAGCAGTGACCTCGGGGGACAGGAAAAGTCTGAAGCTTTCTTT
CDR3: CASSDLGGQEKSEAFF

D: -
J: TRBJ1-1
V: TRBV13
size: -
DNA: TGTGCCAGCGCGGGGACTCCCAACAGTGAAGCTTTCTTT
CDR3: CASAGTPNSEAFF

D: -
J: TRBJ1-1
V: TRBV19
size: -
DNA: TGTGCCAGTAGTATAACGGCAGGGCAGAACACTGAAGCTTTCTTT
CDR3: CASSITAGQNTEAFF

D: -
J: TRBJ2-1
V: TRBV11-3
size: -
DNA: TGTGCCAGCAGCTTAGTCAGCGGGCCCTACCAGCAGTTCTTC
CDR3: CASSLVSGPYQQFF

D: -
J: TRBJ1-5
V: TRBV16
size: -
DNA: TGTGCCAGCAGCCAATCGGGGGGAAATCAGCCCCAGCATTTT
CDR3: CASSQSGGNQPQHF

D: -
J: TRBJ2-1
V: TRBV7-2
size: -
DNA: TGTGCCAGCAGCCCGACGGGATCTCCCCTCAATGAGCAGTTCTTC
CDR3: CASSPTGSPLNEQFF

D: -
J: TRBJ1-1
V: TRBV4-1
size: -
DNA: TGCGCCAGCAGCCAAGGTTGGGACCGCGGGGAAAACACTGAAGCTTTCTTT
CDR3: CASSQGWDRGENTEAFF

D: TRBD1
J: TRBJ1-3
V: TRBV7-9
size: -
DNA: TGTGCCAGCAGCCCCCCAGGACAGGGGGCCTCTGGAAACACCATATATTTT
CDR3: CASSPPGQGASGNTIYF

D: -
J: TRBJ2-7
V: TRBV7-7
size: -
DNA: TGTGCTAGCAGCTTGGGGCGGAAGGACGAGCAGTACTTC
CDR3: CASSLGRKDEQYF

D: -
J: TRBJ1-2
V: TRBV5-1
size: -
DNA: TGCGCCAGCAGCTTGGACCGGACAAGCTATGGCTACACCTTC
CDR3: CASSLDRTSYGYTF

D: TRBD2
J: TRBJ2-7
V: TRBV25-1
size: -
DNA: TGTGCCAGCAGTAACCTGCGGGGGGAAACCTACGAGCAGTACTTC
CDR3: CASSNLRGETYEQYF

D: TRBD2
J: TRBJ2-3
V: TRBV13
size: -
DNA: TGTGCCAGCAGCTCACGACTAGCGGGAGCCGATACGCAGTATTTT
CDR3: CASSSRLAGADTQYF

D: TRBD1
J: TRBJ1-1
V: TRBV25-1
size: -
DNA: TGTGCCAGCAGTCCACAGGGGTTGTATGCTGAAGCTTTCTTT
CDR3: CASSPQGLYAEAFF

D: -
J: TRBJ1-1
V: TRBV2
size: -
DNA: TGTGCCAGCAGTGTTGGGGAGTTTGAGGCTTTCTTT
CDR3: CASSVGEFEAFF

D: TRBD1
J: TRBJ2-3
V: TRBV9
size: -
DNA: TGTGCCAGCAGCCAGGGACAGGTCAGCACAGATACGCAGTATTTT
CDR3: CASSQGQVSTDTQYF

D: -
J: TRBJ1-1
V: TRBV27
size: -
DNA: TGTGCCAGCAGGGGGGGAAACACTGAAGCTTTCTTT
CDR3: CASRGGNTEAFF

D: TRBD2
J: TRBJ2-1
V: TRBV11-2
size: -
DNA: TGTGCCAGCAGTTCTCGGACTAGCGGGAGATATGAGCAGTTCTTC
CDR3: CASSSRTSGRYEQFF

D: TRBD1
J: TRBJ2-5
V: TRBV27
size: -
DNA: TGTGCCAGCAGTGGTAAGGGACAGATCCAAGAGACCCAGTACTTC
CDR3: CASSGKGQIQETQYF

D: -
J: TRBJ1-5
V: TRBV5-6
size: -
DNA: TGTGCCAGCAGCCGCAGGGTTAGGGGGGGGGAGCAGCCCCAGCATTTT
CDR3: CASSRRVRGGEQPQHF

D: -
J: TRBJ1-4
V: TRBV11-2
size: -
DNA: TGTGCCAGCAGGGATGAGGGAGACGGGATTTTT
CDR3: CASRDEGDGIF

D: -
J: TRBJ2-2
V: TRBV9
size: -
DNA: TGTGCCAGCAGCGTAGAAGGGGGCGGGGAGCTGTTTTTT
CDR3: CASSVEGGGELFF

D: TRBD2
J: TRBJ2-5
V: TRBV7-3
size: -
DNA: TGTGCCAGCAGCGCAGCGGGGGGCCTAAGAGAGACCCAGTACTTC
CDR3: CASSAAGGLRETQYF